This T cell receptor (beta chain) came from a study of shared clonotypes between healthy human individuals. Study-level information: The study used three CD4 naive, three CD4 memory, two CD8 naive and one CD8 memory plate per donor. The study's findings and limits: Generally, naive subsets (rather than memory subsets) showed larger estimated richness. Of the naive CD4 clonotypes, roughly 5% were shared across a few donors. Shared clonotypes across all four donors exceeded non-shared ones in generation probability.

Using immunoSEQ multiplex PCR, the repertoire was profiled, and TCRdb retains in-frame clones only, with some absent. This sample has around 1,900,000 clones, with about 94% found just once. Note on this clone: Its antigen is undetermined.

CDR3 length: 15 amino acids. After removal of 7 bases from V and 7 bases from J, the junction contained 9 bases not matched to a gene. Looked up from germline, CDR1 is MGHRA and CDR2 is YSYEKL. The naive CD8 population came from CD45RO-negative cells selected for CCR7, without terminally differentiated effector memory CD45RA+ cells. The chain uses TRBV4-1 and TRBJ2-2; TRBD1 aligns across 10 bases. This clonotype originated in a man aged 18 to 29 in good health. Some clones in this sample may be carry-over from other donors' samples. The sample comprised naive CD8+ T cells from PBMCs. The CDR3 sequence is CASTETGGFFGELFF. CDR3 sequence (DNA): TGCGCCAGCACCGAGACAGGGGGCTTTTTCGGGGAGCTGTTTTTT.